This T cell receptor beta chain was identified in a study of cytomegalovirus exposure and HLA in healthy donors. Study information: Sequencing of 150 million to 200 million T cells in an earlier analysis found roughly 120 million unique TCR beta sequences. Points from the study as a whole: Further analysis, carried out later, found HLA-associated TCR beta chains more clonally expanded than equally common other chains. Presence/absence analyses supposed approximately even sequencing depth among donors. Most TCR sequences were rare, but some public TCRs occurred in many donors.

The germline V gene has CDR1 SSHAT and CDR2 FNYEAQ (reference sequence). The CDR3 spans 15 residues. With 60 Vbeta and 13 Jbeta primers, the PCR was carried out. Clones were read by immunoSEQ multiplex PCR, and TCRdb kept only the in-frame ones, dropping some. The data contain some 160,000 clones, around three quarters of them singletons. With respect to this clone: As yet, its antigen is unknown. One junction end does not reproduce the germline sequence, and a read error may be involved.

Source material: PBMCs. The TCR originated in a woman aged 25 to 39 in good health and CMV-seronegative. The V and J genes are TRBV7-7 and TRBJ2-7; tentatively, D is TRBD2 (5 bases). The CDR3 reads CASSLGSGSSYEQYF. The CDR3 nucleotides read TGTGCTAGCAGTCTGGGGTCGGGAAGCTCCTACGAGCAGTACTTC.